This T cell receptor beta chain is drawn from a study of shared clonotypes between healthy human individuals. For the study at large: The study used three CD4 naive, three CD4 memory, two CD8 naive and one CD8 memory plate per donor.

CD45RO-negative, CCR7-selected cells formed the naive CD8 fraction, which excluded terminally differentiated effector memory CD45RA+ cells. Trimming pared 1 base from V and 1 base from J, leaving 17 bases between. The CDR3 has 18 residues. Germline assignment: CDR1 SGHVS and CDR2 FNYEAQ. Using immunoSEQ multiplex PCR, the repertoire was profiled, and TCRdb retains in-frame clones only, with some absent. Here the sample spans hundreds of thousands of clones, about 95% being singletons. The sequence was obtained from a woman aged 25 to 39 in good health. The rearrangement uses TRBV7-6 and TRBJ2-4; D tentatively fits TRBD1 or TRBD2 (6 bases each). Input material: naive CD8+ T cells sorted from blood. Written as DNA, the CDR3 is TGTGCCAGCAGCTTAGTACCCCCAGGAGGGGGGGCCAAAAACATTCAGTACTTC. Encoded protein: CASSLVPPGGGAKNIQYF.